This TCR beta chain was documented in a study of beta chain features in type 1 diabetes. General study findings and limits: Equally in patients and controls, shorter templates might have been favored by PCR. Shortening that was moderate but significant affected the TCRB CDR3s of Type 1 diabetes patients in all four CD4+ subsets. Among type 1 diabetes patients, VDJ junctions had fewer insertions and more deletions.

Without exception, sorted populations had purity beyond 95%. Expressed TCRB transcripts were sequenced because the isolated RNA had all been reverse transcribed beforehand. Sequencing was performed with immunoSEQ multiplex PCR; in TCRdb, only in-frame clones are kept and a portion is missing. This repertoire shows fewer than 250,000 clones, around 68% found once; its top ten account for approximately 0.053%. As to this clone: Its antigen is as yet unknown.

This CDR3 spans 14 amino acids. The germline V gene has CDR1 LGHNA and CDR2 YNFKEQ. V was pared by 1 base and J by 4 bases, with 3 bases of the junction left unmatched. The J gene is TRBJ1-2, the V gene TRBV4-2, with 7 bases that match TRBD1. This sequence was found in a man aged 25-45 years in good health. Sequencing was carried out using naive CD4+ T cells from blood. The CDR3 spells CASSQGQGTYGYTF. The CDR3 region has the DNA TGTGCCAGCAGCCAAGGACAGGGAACCTATGGCTACACCTTC.